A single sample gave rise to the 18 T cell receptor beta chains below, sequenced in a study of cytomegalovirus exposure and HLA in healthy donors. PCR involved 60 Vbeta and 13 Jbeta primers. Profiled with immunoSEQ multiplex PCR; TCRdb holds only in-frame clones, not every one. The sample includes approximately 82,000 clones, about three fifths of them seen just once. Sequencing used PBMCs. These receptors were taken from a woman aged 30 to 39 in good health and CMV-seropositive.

The CDR3: CASSSPDRDAFDEQYF. In nucleotides, the CDR3 is TGTGCCAGCAGCAGCCCGGACAGGGACGCTTTCGACGAGCAGTACTTC. The gene calls are TRBV9 and TRBJ2-7; 8 bases match TRBD1. From germline, CDR1 is SGDLS and CDR2 YYNGEE. CDR3 length: 16 residues. Unmatched junction bases numbered 14, after V lost 4 bases and J lost 5 bases.

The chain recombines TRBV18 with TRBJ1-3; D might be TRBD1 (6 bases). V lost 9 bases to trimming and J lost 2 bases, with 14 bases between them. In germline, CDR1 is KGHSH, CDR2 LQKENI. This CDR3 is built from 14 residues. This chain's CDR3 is CASSPQGPGNTIYF. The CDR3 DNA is TGTGCCAGTTCCCCCCAGGGGCCTGGAAACACCATATATTTT.

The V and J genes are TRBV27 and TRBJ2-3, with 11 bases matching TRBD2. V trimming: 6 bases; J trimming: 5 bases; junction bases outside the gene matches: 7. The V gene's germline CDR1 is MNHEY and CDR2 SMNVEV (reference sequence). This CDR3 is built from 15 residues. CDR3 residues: CASSTTSGEGDTQYF. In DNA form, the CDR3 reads TGTGCCAGCAGCACGACTAGCGGGGAGGGAGATACGCAGTATTTT.

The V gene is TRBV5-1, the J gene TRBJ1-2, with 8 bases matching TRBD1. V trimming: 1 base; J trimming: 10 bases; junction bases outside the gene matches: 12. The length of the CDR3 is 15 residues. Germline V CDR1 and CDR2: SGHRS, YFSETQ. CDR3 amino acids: CASSLPRGQGFDYTF. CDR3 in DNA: TGCGCCAGCAGCTTGCCCAGGGGGCAGGGTTTCGACTACACCTTC.

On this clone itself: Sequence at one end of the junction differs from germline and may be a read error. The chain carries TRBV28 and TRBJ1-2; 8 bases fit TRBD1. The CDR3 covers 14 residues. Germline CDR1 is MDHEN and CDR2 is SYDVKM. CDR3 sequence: CASSSGGSLGGYPF. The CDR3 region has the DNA TGTGCCAGCAGTTCAGGGGGCTCCTTAGGGGGCTACCCCTTC.

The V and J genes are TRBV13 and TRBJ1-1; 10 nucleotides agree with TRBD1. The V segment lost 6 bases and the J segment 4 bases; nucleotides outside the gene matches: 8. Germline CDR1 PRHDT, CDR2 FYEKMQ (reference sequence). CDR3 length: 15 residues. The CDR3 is CASSTGTGEGTEAFF. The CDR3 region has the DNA TGTGCCAGCAGTACCGGGACAGGGGAGGGCACTGAAGCTTTCTTT.

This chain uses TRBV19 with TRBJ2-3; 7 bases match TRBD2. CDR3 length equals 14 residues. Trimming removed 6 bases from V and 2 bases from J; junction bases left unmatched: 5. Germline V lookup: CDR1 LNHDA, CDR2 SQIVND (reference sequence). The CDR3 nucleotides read TGTGCCAGTAGACCCAGCGGGGCCACAGATACGCAGTATTTT. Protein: CASRPSGATDTQYF.

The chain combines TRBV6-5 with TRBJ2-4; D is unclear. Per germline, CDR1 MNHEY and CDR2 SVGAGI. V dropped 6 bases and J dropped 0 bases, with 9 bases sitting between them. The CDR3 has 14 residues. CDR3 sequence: CASSPLLAKNIQYF. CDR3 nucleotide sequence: TGTGCCAGCAGCCCATTACTAGCCAAAAACATTCAGTACTTC.

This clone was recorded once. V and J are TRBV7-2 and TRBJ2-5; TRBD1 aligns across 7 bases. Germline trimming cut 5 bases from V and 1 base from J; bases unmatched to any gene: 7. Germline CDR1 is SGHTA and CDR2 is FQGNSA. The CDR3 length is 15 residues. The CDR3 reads CASSPRTGSQETQYF. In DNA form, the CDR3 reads TGTGCCAGCAGCCCCCGGACAGGTAGCCAAGAGACCCAGTACTTC.

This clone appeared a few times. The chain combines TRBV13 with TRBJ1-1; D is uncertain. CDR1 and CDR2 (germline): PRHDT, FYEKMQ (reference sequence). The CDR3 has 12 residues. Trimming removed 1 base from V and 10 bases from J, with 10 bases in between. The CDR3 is CASSLVKQRAFF. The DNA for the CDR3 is TGTGCCAGCAGCTTAGTCAAACAGAGAGCTTTCTTT. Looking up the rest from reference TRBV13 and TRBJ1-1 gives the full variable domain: AAGVIQSPRHLIKEKRETATLKCYPIPRHDTVYWYQQGPGQDPQFLISFYEKMQSDKGSIPDRFSAQQFSDYHSELNMSSLELGDSALYFCASSLVKQRAFFGQGTRLTVV.

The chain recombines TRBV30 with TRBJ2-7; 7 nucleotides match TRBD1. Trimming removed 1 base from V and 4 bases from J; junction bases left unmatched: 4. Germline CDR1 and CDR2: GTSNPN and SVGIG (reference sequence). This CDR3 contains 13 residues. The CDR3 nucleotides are TGTGCCTGGAGTGACAGGGGCCCTTACGAGCAGTACTTC. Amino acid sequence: CAWSDRGPYEQYF.

CDR3 sequence: CASSRTGITGELFF. DNA for the CDR3: TGTGCCAGCAGCAGGACAGGGATCACCGGGGAGCTGTTTTTT. The chain has TRBV11-3 and TRBJ2-2; 8 bases are shared with TRBD1. V lost 5 bases to trimming and J lost 4 bases; unmatched junction nucleotides: 3. CDR3 length: 14 amino acids. Looked up from germline, CDR1 is SGHNT and CDR2 is YENEEA.

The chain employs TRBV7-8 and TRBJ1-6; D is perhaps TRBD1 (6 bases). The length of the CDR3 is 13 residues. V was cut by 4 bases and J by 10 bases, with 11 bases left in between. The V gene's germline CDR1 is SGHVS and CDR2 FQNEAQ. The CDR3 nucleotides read TGTGCCAGCAGCTCAAACAGGGACTCACCCCTCCACTTT. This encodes CASSSNRDSPLHF.

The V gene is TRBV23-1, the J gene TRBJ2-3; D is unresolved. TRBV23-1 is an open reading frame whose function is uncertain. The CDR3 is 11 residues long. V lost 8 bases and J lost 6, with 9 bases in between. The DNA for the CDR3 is TGCGCCAGCCCCCGCGGCGATACGCAGTATTTT. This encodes CASPRGDTQYF.

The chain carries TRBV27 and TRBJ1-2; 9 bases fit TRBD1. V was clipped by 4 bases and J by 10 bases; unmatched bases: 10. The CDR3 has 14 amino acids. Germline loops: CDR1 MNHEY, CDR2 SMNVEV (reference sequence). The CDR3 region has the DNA TGTGCCAGCAGTTATTCCGGGACAGGGATTGCCTACACCTTC. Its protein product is CASSYSGTGIAYTF.

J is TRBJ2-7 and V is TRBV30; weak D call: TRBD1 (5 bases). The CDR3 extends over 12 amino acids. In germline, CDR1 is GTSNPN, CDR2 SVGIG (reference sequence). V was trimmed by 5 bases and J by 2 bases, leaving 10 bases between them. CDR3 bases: TGTGCCTGGGGGGCAGGTCCCTACGAGCAGTACTTC. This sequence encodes CAWGAGPYEQYF.

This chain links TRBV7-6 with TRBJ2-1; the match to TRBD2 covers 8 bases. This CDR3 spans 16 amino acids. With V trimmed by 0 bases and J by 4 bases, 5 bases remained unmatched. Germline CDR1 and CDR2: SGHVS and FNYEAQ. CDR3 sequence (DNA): TGTGCCAGCAGCTTAGCGATCGGGGGGGCGTACAATGAGCAGTTCTTC. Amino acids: CASSLAIGGAYNEQFF.

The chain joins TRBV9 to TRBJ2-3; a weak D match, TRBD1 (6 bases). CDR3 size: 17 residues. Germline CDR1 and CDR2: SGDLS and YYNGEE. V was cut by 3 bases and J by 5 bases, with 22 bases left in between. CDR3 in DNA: TGTGCCAGCAGCGGAAGGGACACCATATACCAGGGAGATACGCAGTATTTT. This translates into CASSGRDTIYQGDTQYF.